This paragraph reports one T cell receptor (beta chain). This clonotype was seen at least ten times. The antigen it recognizes is unknown. The input lacks base qualities; no much larger clone sits a single base away. The TCR beta CDR3 regions were amplified from the RNA transcripts. The TCR CDR3 was subjected to a first round of RT-PCR using the HTBI primer set and the Qiagen OneStep RT-PCR kit. Libraries were constructed in a second round of multiplex PCR, after which size selection and purification were performed. Paired-end sequencing of the libraries was performed with 100 bp reads on an Illumina HiSeq2000. For the original study's pipeline: SOAPnuke was used to process the raw data, removing reads that contained adapters or uncalled bases, had a mean Phred below 15, or lacked an exact match to the constant primer or identifier. COPE v1.2.5 was used to merge the high-quality paired reads, and each unique nucleotide sequence was defined as a clonotype. Clonotypes were aligned to IMGT TRBV, TRBD and TRBJ reference segments using MiTCR v1.1. The analysis was restricted to V-J combinations with a frequency above 0.0001, which together covered approximately 99% of the repertoires. The TCS score was defined as F50 (clonal expansion) divided by E x V (chaos), with BLOSUM62-based TCRdist calculated between CDR3 peptides within each V-J. Welch's t-statistics and random forest reduced 514 V-J features to around 14, which were used in a naive Bayes classifier (R e1071). The similarity between thyroid and blood repertoires was quantified using the Morisita-Horn index. TCRdb itself trimmed the public reads at Q25 with fastp, ran MiXCR and retained productive beta chains. For every CDR3 protein sequence, its rows merge into one entry that carries the most common genes and DNA. The V and J calls, along with clone size, are taken from TCRdb and not from the paper's own processing. This sample holds approximately 640,000 distinct CDR3 sequences; nearly 45% were observed only once. In total, the top ten clones hold approximately 6.8% of the sample.

The sample originates from a study of T cells in Graves' hyperthyroidism and ophthalmopathy (dated 2019 in TCRdb). For the wider study: TCR V-J signatures able to tell the groups apart were searched for in a discovery cohort of some 97 patients, of whom more than 40 had Graves' ophthalmopathy and under 65 had stable Graves' hyperthyroidism. According to the paper, TCR Vbeta CDR3 sequencing was carried out on 135 peripheral blood samples, which came from 40 to 45 ophthalmopathy, 70 to 80 hyperthyroidism and roughly 17 progressor patients. Prospective prediction of ophthalmopathy was tested in an independent validation cohort of some 19 hyperthyroidism patients and 15 to 17 patients who later progressed to ophthalmopathy. The 100 discovery patients were randomly divided into training and test sets at a 7:3 ratio. In addition, the study compared T-cell repertoires in thyroid tissue and in blood from roughly 6 Graves' hyperthyroidism patients. Following sampling, methimazole starting at 30 mg daily was given to hyperthyroidism patients, and high-dose intravenous methylprednisolone was given to ophthalmopathy patients. Broad study findings and their caveats: During validation, the model predicted progression to ophthalmopathy a median of roughly 7.1 months ahead of onset, with almost 71% sensitivity and 72.22% specificity. Sample size was not statistically predetermined, and blinding of investigators to group allocation was not performed. Most expanded thyroid clonotypes (frequency above 0.001) were also detected in blood, a finding suggesting that blood repertoires may reflect thyroid immune responses. Ophthalmopathy was separated from stable hyperthyroidism by a 13 V-J signature model, with over 85% sensitivity and 81% to 83% specificity obtained in cross-validation and 80%/75% obtained in testing.

Any patient with an uncontrolled infection, another autoimmune disease, pregnancy or lactation was excluded. Diagnoses were based on clinical symptoms, serum thyroxine and TRAb, thyroid ultrasound and orbital computed tomography. Trizol reagent was used to extract total RNA, and RNA quality was then checked on an Agilent 2100 Bioanalyzer. V ends up 3 bases short and J 8 bases short, with an unmatched junction base count of 3. Spanning cysteine to phenylalanine, the CDR3 consists of 13 amino acids. The only DNA kept is the CDR3, 39 bases in frame from the first base. The germline V gene specifies SGDLS as CDR1 and YYNGEE as CDR2.

Sequencing was done on a sample of peripheral blood or thyroid tissue (not recorded which). The clonotype comes from an adult man with Graves' disease, either hyperthyroidism or ophthalmopathy (not recorded which). This sequence uses TRBV9 and TRBJ1-4; 8 nucleotides in the junction match TRBD1. CDR3 loop: CASSARQGEKLFF. The nucleotides read TGTGCCAGCAGCGCCAGACAGGGGGAAAAACTGTTTTTT. The CDR3 plus the reference TRBV9 and TRBJ1-4 genes for the other parts give the full variable domain: DSGVTQTPKHLITATGQRVTLRCSPRSGDLSVYWYQQSLDQGLQFLIQYYNGEERAKGNILERFSAQQFPDLHSELNLSSLELGDSALYFCASSARQGEKLFFGSGTQLSVL.